The present T cell receptor beta chain was sequenced within a study of regulatory dendritic cells for organ transplantation. As to this clone: The antigen is undetermined.

CD4+ or CD8+ T cells were sorted as naive CD45RA+ or memory CD45RO+. General study results and limits: Regulatory dendritic cells appeared to expand memory CD8+ clones less than mature ones. Considerable individual heterogeneity was seen in alloreactive memory CD8+ T cells.

Germline V gene lookup returns CDR1 SSHAT and CDR2 FNYEAQ (reference sequence). CDR3 length: 15 amino acids. With 1 base removed from V and 1 base from J, the gap between germline ends came to 10 bases. Clones were read by immunoSEQ multiplex PCR, and TCRdb kept only the in-frame ones, dropping some. The sample consists of 25,000 to 30,000 clones, approximately 81% of them appearing once. The genes are TRBV7-7 and TRBJ2-5; weak D call: TRBD1 (5 bases). This TCR was sampled from a human donor in good health. Sequences were obtained from naive CD8+ T cells from blood. The subset was: CD45RA+ naive T cells. The CDR3 nucleotides are TGTGCCAGCAGCTTAGTCCCAGGGTCCCAAGAGACCCAGTACTTC. It specifies CASSLVPGSQETQYF.